A selection of T cell receptor beta chains follows, all from one sample in a study of graft-versus-host responses after intestinal transplantation. The protocol was immunoSEQ multiplex PCR, while the TCRdb copy is restricted to in-frame clones and leaves out a portion. The repertoire includes over 80,000 clones, just under 95% of them detected once, and roughly 0.36% sits in the top ten. The antigens these receptors bind are not known. Material: unstimulated CD8+ T cells sorted from spleen or lymph node cells, obtained before transplant. These TCRs come from a human donor who was the organ donor for an intestinal transplant. The CDR3 runs from the conserved cysteine through the conserved F or W. Fields, in order: clone size, V gene, CDR3 length, J gene, D gene, CDR3 protein, CDR3 DNA. The D gene is left open where the match is weak. For some rows the clone size is stated as once, few or many, or as a class when expanded; others skip it.

clone_size: -; v_call: TRBV19; cdr3_length: 14; j_call: TRBJ1-2; d_call: TRBD1; cdr3_aa: CASSIGTGNYGYTF; cdr3_nt: TGTGCCAGTAGTATTGGGACAGGGAATTATGGCTACACCTTC
clone_size: -; v_call: TRBV7-9; cdr3_length: 13; j_call: TRBJ1-3; d_call: -; cdr3_aa: CAGNYEGGNTIYF; cdr3_nt: TGTGCCGGCAACTATGAGGGCGGAAACACCATATATTTT
clone_size: -; v_call: TRBV14; cdr3_length: 16; j_call: TRBJ1-3; d_call: -; cdr3_aa: CATPLRGRGLENTIYF; cdr3_nt: TGTGCCACCCCTCTCCGGGGTCGGGGTTTGGAGAACACCATATATTTT
clone_size: -; v_call: TRBV21-1; cdr3_length: 16; j_call: TRBJ1-1; d_call: -; cdr3_aa: CASSDGGGDSVTEAFF; cdr3_nt: TGTGCCAGCAGCGATGGTGGCGGGGATTCGGTCACTGAAGCTTTCTTT
clone_size: -; v_call: TRBV13; cdr3_length: 12; j_call: TRBJ2-2; d_call: -; cdr3_aa: CASRVSSGELFF; cdr3_nt: TGTGCCAGCAGGGTTAGCTCCGGGGAGCTGTTTTTT
clone_size: -; v_call: TRBV9; cdr3_length: 15; j_call: TRBJ1-6; d_call: TRBD1; cdr3_aa: CASSRTGGRDSPLHF; cdr3_nt: TGTGCCAGCAGCCGGACAGGTGGTAGGGATTCACCCCTCCACTTT
clone_size: -; v_call: TRBV29-1; cdr3_length: 13; j_call: TRBJ1-1; d_call: TRBD1; cdr3_aa: CSGQGQDWTEAFF; cdr3_nt: TGCAGCGGACAGGGCCAGGATTGGACTGAAGCTTTCTTT
clone_size: -; v_call: TRBV4-1; cdr3_length: 14; j_call: TRBJ2-7; d_call: -; cdr3_aa: CASSQKLGAHEQYF; cdr3_nt: TGCGCCAGCAGCCAAAAGTTGGGGGCCCACGAGCAGTACTTC
clone_size: -; v_call: TRBV4-3; cdr3_length: 15; j_call: TRBJ1-5; d_call: TRBD1; cdr3_aa: CASSQGTGEFQPQHF; cdr3_nt: TGCGCCAGCAGCCAGGGGACAGGGGAGTTTCAGCCCCAGCATTTT
clone_size: few; v_call: TRBV11-2; cdr3_length: 14; j_call: TRBJ2-7; d_call: TRBD1; cdr3_aa: CASSGTGISYEQYF; cdr3_nt: TGTGCCAGCAGCGGGACAGGCATCTCCTACGAGCAGTACTTC
clone_size: -; v_call: TRBV1; cdr3_length: 19; j_call: TRBJ2-5; d_call: -; cdr3_aa: CTSSRMTGTSGGQQETQYF; cdr3_nt: TGCACCAGCAGCCGTATGACCGGGACTAGCGGGGGGCAGCAAGAGACCCAGTACTTC
clone_size: -; v_call: TRBV7-9; cdr3_length: 15; j_call: TRBJ1-3; d_call: -; cdr3_aa: CATTTTGGRVDTIYF; cdr3_nt: TGTGCCACCACGACAACGGGGGGCAGGGTAGACACCATATATTTT
clone_size: -; v_call: TRBV9; cdr3_length: 15; j_call: TRBJ2-1; d_call: TRBD2; cdr3_aa: CASSEERGSHNEQFF; cdr3_nt: TGTGCCAGCAGCGAAGAGCGGGGGTCCCACAATGAGCAGTTCTTC
clone_size: -; v_call: TRBV5-4; cdr3_length: 16; j_call: TRBJ1-1; d_call: -; cdr3_aa: CASSTLEGIHYTEAFF; cdr3_nt: TGTGCCAGCAGCACGCTCGAGGGCATTCATTACACTGAAGCTTTCTTT
clone_size: -; v_call: TRBV11-2; cdr3_length: 16; j_call: TRBJ2-5; d_call: TRBD2; cdr3_aa: CASSATSGGAGETQYF; cdr3_nt: TGTGCCAGCAGCGCTACTAGCGGGGGGGCCGGGGAGACCCAGTACTTC
clone_size: -; v_call: TRBV10-1; cdr3_length: 13; j_call: TRBJ2-5; d_call: TRBD2; cdr3_aa: CASNGSGGETQYF; cdr3_nt: TGCGCCAGCAATGGAAGCGGGGGCGAGACCCAGTACTTC
clone_size: -; v_call: TRBV19; cdr3_length: 13; j_call: TRBJ2-1; d_call: -; cdr3_aa: CASFDREYNEQFF; cdr3_nt: TGTGCCAGTTTTGACAGAGAATACAATGAGCAGTTCTTC
clone_size: few; v_call: TRBV19; cdr3_length: 14; j_call: TRBJ2-2; d_call: -; cdr3_aa: CASSIYWNTGELFF; cdr3_nt: TGTGCCAGTAGTATCTACTGGAACACCGGGGAGCTGTTTTTT
clone_size: -; v_call: TRBV7-2; cdr3_length: 16; j_call: TRBJ2-7; d_call: TRBD1; cdr3_aa: CASSLAGDRGHYEQYF; cdr3_nt: TGTGCCAGCAGCTTAGCAGGGGACAGGGGCCACTACGAGCAGTACTTC
clone_size: once; v_call: TRBV27; cdr3_length: 14; j_call: TRBJ2-7; d_call: -; cdr3_aa: CASSPTGLLYEQYF; cdr3_nt: TGTGCCAGCAGTCCCACAGGGCTACTTTACGAGCAGTACTTC
clone_size: once; v_call: TRBV27; cdr3_length: 11; j_call: TRBJ2-1; d_call: TRBD1; cdr3_aa: CAIWTGHEQFF; cdr3_nt: TGTGCCATTTGGACAGGGCATGAGCAGTTCTTC
clone_size: -; v_call: TRBV11-2; cdr3_length: 15; j_call: TRBJ2-5; d_call: -; cdr3_aa: CASSLVPRAGETQYF; cdr3_nt: TGTGCCAGCAGCTTAGTTCCCCGGGCAGGGGAGACCCAGTACTTC
clone_size: -; v_call: TRBV29-1; cdr3_length: 18; j_call: TRBJ2-5; d_call: TRBD2; cdr3_aa: CSVEDLAGGLEAGETQYF; cdr3_nt: TGCAGCGTTGAGGATCTAGCGGGGGGGCTTGAGGCCGGGGAGACCCAGTACTTC